Shown below are 13 T cell receptor beta chains from a single sample sequenced in a study of T cells in Graves' hyperthyroidism and ophthalmopathy. It was RNA transcripts that yielded the amplified TCR beta CDR3 regions. An initial round of RT-PCR targeting the TCR CDR3 relied on the HTBI primer set. TCRdb reprocessed the multiplex PCR reads via MiXCR and lists one record per CDR3 protein. The sample lists around 300,000 distinct CDR3 sequences, approximately 13% occurring once. The sequenced sample was blood. The receptors were sampled from a woman aged 30 to 39 with Graves' hyperthyroidism.

There are many counts of this clonotype. The chain joins TRBV12-3 or TRBV12-4 to TRBJ2-7; D ambiguous. The CDR3 is made up of 12 amino acids. V lost 4 bases and J lost 2, with 6 bases in between. The CDR3 is CASSSGPYEQYF. CDR3 nucleotide sequence: TGTGCCAGCAGTTCTGGGCCCTACGAGCAGTACTTC.

This clonotype was seen at least ten times. The chain uses TRBV11-2 and TRBJ1-4; D is possibly TRBD1 (6 bases). The CDR3 is 14 residues long. Germline-derived CDR1 and CDR2 are SGHAT and FQNNGV. V was cut by 5 bases and J by 4 bases, with 11 bases left in between. As DNA, the CDR3 is TGTGCCAGCAGCCTCGGACAGAATAATGAAAAACTGTTTTTT. Residues: CASSLGQNNEKLFF.

CDR3 protein: CASSLVGTGDQPQHF. CDR3 sequence (DNA): TGTGCCAGCAGCTTAGTTGGGACAGGGGATCAGCCCCAGCATTTT. V gene TRBV7-2 combines with J gene TRBJ1-5; 10 positions match TRBD1. The CDR3 is 15 residues long. Germline V lookup: CDR1 SGHTA, CDR2 FQGNSA. Losses at the gene ends were 1 base for V and 5 bases for J; bases not matched to a gene: 2.

Only a few counts were recorded for this clonotype. The chain joins TRBV29-1 to TRBJ1-3; D is possibly TRBD1 (5 bases). Germline V gene sequence: CDR1 SQVTM, CDR2 ANQGSEA. The CDR3 runs 16 residues. Trimming removed 4 bases from V and 4 bases from J, with 20 bases in between. In DNA, the CDR3 is TGCAGCGTTGTAATCGTGGGGGTCGAGACGGGAAACACCATATATTTT. Translating it yields CSVVIVGVETGNTIYF.

V usage is TRBV7-2 and J usage is TRBJ1-3; TRBD1 might be the D (6 bases). V shed 3 bases and J shed 5 bases, with 11 bases lying between them. The germline CDR1 and CDR2 sequences are SGHTA and FQGNSA. This CDR3 is 14 amino acids long. The CDR3 nucleotides read TGTGCCAGCAGCTTCCAGCAGGGGCGAAACACCATATATTTT. As protein: CASSFQQGRNTIYF.

This clonotype has more than one count but fewer than ten. J is TRBJ2-1 and V is TRBV6-2 or TRBV6-3; D unresolved. V was clipped by 0 bases and J by 5 bases, with 11 bases between them. CDR3 length equals 15 residues. CDR1 and CDR2 from the germline V gene are MNHEY and SVGEGT. CDR3 residues: CASSYSGIIDNEQFF. CDR3 DNA: TGTGCCAGCAGTTACTCTGGAATTATAGACAATGAGCAGTTCTTC.

The V gene is TRBV28, the J gene TRBJ2-4, with TRBD1 as a possible D gene (6 bases). Trimming cost V 6 bases and J 4 bases, with 19 bases left between them. The germline gives CDR1 MDHEN, CDR2 SYDVKM. CDR3 size: 16 residues. The CDR3 spells CASRSRQAPEKNIQYF. Here the CDR3 DNA reads TGTGCCAGCAGGTCCCGACAGGCGCCCGAGAAAAACATTCAGTACTTC.

At least ten counts were recorded for this clonotype. V usage is TRBV6-1 and J usage is TRBJ1-4; D ambiguous. Germline V gene data show CDR1 as MNHNS and CDR2 as SASEGT. The CDR3 runs to 13 residues. Trimming pared 6 bases from V and 7 bases from J, leaving 12 bases between. DNA for the CDR3: TGTGCCAGCAGGAAACAAACGGGTGAAAAACTGTTTTTT. The encoded protein is CASRKQTGEKLFF.

The genes are TRBV6-2 or TRBV6-3 and TRBJ2-5; perhaps TRBD1 as D (6 bases). The CDR3 extends over 14 amino acids. V was trimmed by 6 bases and J by 4 bases, leaving 15 bases between them. Germline V gene data show CDR1 as MNHEY and CDR2 as SVGEGT. CDR3 region: CASSLGGVGETQYF. CDR3 bases: TGTGCCAGCAGCCTAGGGGGAGTGGGAGAGACCCAGTACTTC.

This clonotype was counted at least ten times. The chain employs TRBV6-1 and TRBJ1-1; a possible D gene is TRBD1 (6 bases). Trimming stripped 8 bases from V and 5 bases from J, with 15 bases between. Germline V CDR1 and CDR2: MNHNS, SASEGT. This CDR3 is 13 amino acids long. In DNA, the CDR3 is TGTGCCAGCGTGTTTACAGGGAAAACTGAAGCTTTCTTT. Translated: CASVFTGKTEAFF.

This clonotype was seen at least ten times. This chain joins TRBV6-1 and TRBJ2-5; 8 bases map to TRBD1. The CDR3 covers 15 residues. Trimming at V came to 1 base and at J to 6 bases, leaving 7 bases not matched to a gene. Germline assignment: CDR1 MNHNS and CDR2 SASEGT. The CDR3 DNA is TGTGCCAGCAGTGAAGGGAACAGGGGGAAAAAGACCCAGTACTTC. Protein sequence: CASSEGNRGKKTQYF.

This clonotype turned up a few times. The V gene is TRBV19, the J gene TRBJ2-5, with 7 nucleotides matching TRBD1. J was trimmed by 4 bases and V by 4 bases; bases with no gene match: 6. This CDR3 has 14 amino acids. The V gene's germline CDR1 is LNHDA and CDR2 SQIVND (reference sequence). CDR3 DNA sequence: TGTGCCAGTAGTACACCCGGGACAGCAGAGACCCAGTACTTC. Translation gives CASSTPGTAETQYF.

The V call is TRBV20-1, the J call TRBJ2-3, with unresolved D. The germline V gene encodes CDR1 DFQATT and CDR2 SNEGSKA (reference sequence). The CDR3 runs to 13 residues. The ends were cut back, 2 bases at V and 1 base at J, with 7 bases in the middle. This CDR3 is CSARNTRTDTQYF. In nucleotides, the CDR3 is TGCAGTGCTAGAAACACCCGCACAGATACGCAGTATTTT.